The entry that follows covers one T cell receptor (beta chain) sequence. These data belong to a study of cytomegalovirus exposure and HLA in healthy donors. A multiplex PCR was run with 60 Vbeta primers and 13 Jbeta primers. Some clones are missing from TCRdb's copy, which holds only in-frame ones; the method was immunoSEQ multiplex PCR. The table has 270,000 or so clones, 80% to 95% seen once. The sequenced sample consisted of PBMCs. This clonotype was obtained from a girl aged 2-10 years in good health and CMV-seronegative.

The CDR3 is CASRKTGVVEQYF. DNA of the CDR3: TGTGCCAGCAGGAAAACAGGGGTGGTCGAGCAGTACTTC. This chain connects TRBV6-1 to TRBJ2-7; TRBD1 matches 7 bases. The germline V gene encodes CDR1 MNHNS and CDR2 SASEGT. The V segment lost 6 bases and the J segment 6 bases; nucleotides outside the gene matches: 8. CDR3 size: 13 residues.